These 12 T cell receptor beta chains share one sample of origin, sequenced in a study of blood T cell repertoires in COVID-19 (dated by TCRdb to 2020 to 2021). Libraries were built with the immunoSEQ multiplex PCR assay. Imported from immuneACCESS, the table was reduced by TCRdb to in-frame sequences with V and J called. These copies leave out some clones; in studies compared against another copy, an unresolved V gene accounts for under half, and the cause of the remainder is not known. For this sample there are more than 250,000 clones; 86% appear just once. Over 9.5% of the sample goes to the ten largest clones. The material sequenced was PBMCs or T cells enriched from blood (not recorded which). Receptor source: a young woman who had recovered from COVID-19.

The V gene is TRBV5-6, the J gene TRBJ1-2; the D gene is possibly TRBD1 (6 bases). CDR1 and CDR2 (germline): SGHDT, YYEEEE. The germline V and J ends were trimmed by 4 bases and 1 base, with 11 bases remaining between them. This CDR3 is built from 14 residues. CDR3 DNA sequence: TGTGCCAGCAGCCATCAGGGGCATAACTATGGCTACACCTTC. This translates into CASSHQGHNYGYTF.

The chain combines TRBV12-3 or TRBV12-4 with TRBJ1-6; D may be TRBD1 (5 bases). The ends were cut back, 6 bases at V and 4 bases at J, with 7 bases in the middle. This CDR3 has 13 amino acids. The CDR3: CASSPGYNSPLHF. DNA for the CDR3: TGTGCCAGCAGCCCAGGGTATAATTCACCCCTCCACTTT.

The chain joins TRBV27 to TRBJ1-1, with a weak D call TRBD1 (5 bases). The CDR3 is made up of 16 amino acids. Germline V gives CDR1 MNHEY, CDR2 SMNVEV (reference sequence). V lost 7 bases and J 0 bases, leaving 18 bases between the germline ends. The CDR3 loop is CASTPGSTTMNTEAFF. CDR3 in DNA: TGTGCCAGCACCCCAGGGTCCACTACTATGAACACTGAAGCTTTCTTT.

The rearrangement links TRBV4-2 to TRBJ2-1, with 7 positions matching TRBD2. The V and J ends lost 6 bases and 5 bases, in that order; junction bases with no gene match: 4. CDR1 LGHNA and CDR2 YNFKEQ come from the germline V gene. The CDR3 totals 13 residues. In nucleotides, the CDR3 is TGTGCCAGCAGTGGTGGGAGGGACAATGAGCAGTTCTTC. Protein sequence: CASSGGRDNEQFF.

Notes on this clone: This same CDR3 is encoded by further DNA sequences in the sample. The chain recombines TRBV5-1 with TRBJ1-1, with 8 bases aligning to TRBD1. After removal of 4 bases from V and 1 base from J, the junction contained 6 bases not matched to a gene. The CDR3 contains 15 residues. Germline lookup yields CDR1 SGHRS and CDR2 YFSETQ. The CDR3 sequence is CASSLTGGGNTEAFF. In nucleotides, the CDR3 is TGCGCCAGCAGCCTAACAGGGGGAGGGAACACTGAAGCTTTCTTT. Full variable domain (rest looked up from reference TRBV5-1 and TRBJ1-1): KAGVTQTPRYLIKTRGQQVTLSCSPISGHRSVSWYQQTPGQGLQFLFEYFSETQRNKGNFPGRFSGRQFSNSRSEMNVSTLELGDSALYLCASSLTGGGNTEAFFGQGTRLTVV.

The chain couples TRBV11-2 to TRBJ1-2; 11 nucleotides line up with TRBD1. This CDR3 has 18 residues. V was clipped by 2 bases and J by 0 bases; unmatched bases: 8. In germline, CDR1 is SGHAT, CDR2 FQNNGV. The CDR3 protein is CASSLTPGTGGTNYGYTF. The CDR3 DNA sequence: TGTGCCAGCAGCTTAACGCCCGGGACAGGGGGGACTAACTATGGCTACACCTTC.

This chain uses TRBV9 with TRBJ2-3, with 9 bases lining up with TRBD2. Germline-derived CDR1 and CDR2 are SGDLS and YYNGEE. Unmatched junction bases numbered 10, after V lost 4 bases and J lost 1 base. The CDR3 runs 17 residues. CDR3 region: CASSPSGLAGRTDTQYF. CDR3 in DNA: TGTGCCAGCAGCCCCTCAGGGCTAGCGGGGCGCACAGATACGCAGTATTTT.

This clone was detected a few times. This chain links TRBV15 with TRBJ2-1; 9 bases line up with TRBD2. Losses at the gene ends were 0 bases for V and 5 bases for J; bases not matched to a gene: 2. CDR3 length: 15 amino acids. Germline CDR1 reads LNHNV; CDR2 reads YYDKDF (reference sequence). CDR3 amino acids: CATSREAGGHNEQFF. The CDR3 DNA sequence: TGTGCCACCAGCAGAGAGGCGGGAGGGCACAATGAGCAGTTCTTC.

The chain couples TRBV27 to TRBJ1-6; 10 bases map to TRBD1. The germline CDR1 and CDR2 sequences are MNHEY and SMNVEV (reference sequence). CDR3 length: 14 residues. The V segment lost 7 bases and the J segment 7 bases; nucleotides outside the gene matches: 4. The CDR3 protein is CASTRGQGNSPLHF. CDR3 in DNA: TGTGCCAGCACGCGGGGACAGGGGAATTCACCCCTCCACTTT.

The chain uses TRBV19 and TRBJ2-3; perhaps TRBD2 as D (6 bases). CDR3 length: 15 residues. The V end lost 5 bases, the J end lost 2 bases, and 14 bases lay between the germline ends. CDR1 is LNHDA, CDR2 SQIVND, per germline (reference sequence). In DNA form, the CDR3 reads TGTGCCAGTAGTTCCCACGCGGGGTCCACAGATACGCAGTATTTT. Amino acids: CASSSHAGSTDTQYF. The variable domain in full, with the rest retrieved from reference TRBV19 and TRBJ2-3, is DGGITQSPKYLFRKEGQNVTLSCEQNLNHDAMYWYRQDPGQGLRLIYYSQIVNDFQKGDIAEGYSVSREKKESFPLTVTSAQKNPTAFYLCASSSHAGSTDTQYFGPGTRLTVL.

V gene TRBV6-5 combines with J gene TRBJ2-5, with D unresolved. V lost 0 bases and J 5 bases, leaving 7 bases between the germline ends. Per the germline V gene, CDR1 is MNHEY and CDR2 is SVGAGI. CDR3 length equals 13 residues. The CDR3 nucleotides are TGTGCCAGCAGTTACTCTATTATTGAGACCCAGTACTTC. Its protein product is CASSYSIIETQYF.

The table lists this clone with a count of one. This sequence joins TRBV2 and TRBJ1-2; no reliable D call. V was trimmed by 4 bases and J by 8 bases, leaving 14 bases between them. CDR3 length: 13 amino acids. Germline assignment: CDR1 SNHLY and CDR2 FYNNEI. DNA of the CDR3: TGTGCCAGCAGTGGATCTTCGGGCGGGGGCTACACCTTC. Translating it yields CASSGSSGGGYTF. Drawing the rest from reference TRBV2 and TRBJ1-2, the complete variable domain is EPEVTQTPSHQVTQMGQEVILRCVPISNHLYFYWYRQILGQKVEFLVSFYNNEISEKSEIFDDQFSVERPDGSNFTLKIRSTKLEDSAMYFCASSGSSGGGYTFGSGTRLTVV.